A single sample is the source of the 10 T cell receptor beta chains below, sequenced in a study of shared clonotypes between healthy human individuals. Method: immunoSEQ multiplex PCR; TCRdb's copy keeps in-frame clones and lacks some. The table includes about 490,000 clones, roughly 78% detected once. Sample: PBMCs. The source of these receptors is a woman in her forties in good health. Some clones in this sample may be carry-over from other donors' samples.

The chain recombines TRBV15 with TRBJ2-1; D call uncertain. CDR1 LNHNV and CDR2 YYDKDF come from the germline V gene (reference sequence). The CDR3 contains 15 residues. Deletions cut 1 base from V and 0 bases from J, with 7 bases between. CDR3 loop: CATSRGQSSYNEQFF. Here the CDR3 DNA reads TGTGCCACCAGCAGAGGTCAAAGCTCCTACAATGAGCAGTTCTTC. Based on the CDR3 plus reference TRBV15 and TRBJ2-1, the full variable domain is DAMVIQNPRYQVTQFGKPVTLSCSQTLNHNVMYWYQQKSSQAPKLLFHYYDKDFNNEADTPDNFQSRRPNTSFCFLDIRSPGLGDTAMYLCATSRGQSSYNEQFFGPGTRLTVL.

This chain links TRBV28 with TRBJ1-5; D is possibly TRBD1 (5 bases). V shed 3 bases and J shed 7 bases, with 13 bases lying between them. This CDR3 region has 14 residues. CDR1 is MDHEN and CDR2 is SYDVKM in the germline V gene. CDR3 in amino acids: CASSFGDPWQPQHF. In DNA form, the CDR3 reads TGTGCCAGCAGTTTTGGGGACCCATGGCAGCCCCAGCATTTT.

The J gene is TRBJ2-5, the V gene TRBV11-2; possible D gene TRBD1, 6 bases. Per germline, CDR1 SGHAT and CDR2 FQNNGV. The CDR3 sequence is 14 residues long. V was shortened by 1 base and J by 4 bases, with 10 bases between the two germline ends. The CDR3 nucleotides are TGTGCCAGCAGCTTAGCCCAGGGGCGAGAGACCCAGTACTTC. It translates to CASSLAQGRETQYF.

The chain combines TRBV4-1 with TRBJ2-7, with TRBD2 matching 7 bases. The CDR3 covers 14 residues. V was clipped by 2 bases and J by 3 bases; unmatched bases: 4. The germline V gene encodes CDR1 MGHRA and CDR2 YSYEKL. CDR3 sequence reads: CASSQWAGDYEQYF. CDR3 DNA sequence: TGCGCCAGCAGCCAATGGGCGGGAGACTACGAGCAGTACTTC.

This clone has only a few counts. The rearrangement uses TRBV6-1 and TRBJ2-7, with TRBD2 identical over 7 bases. CDR1 is MNHNS, CDR2 SASEGT, per germline. V lost 7 bases and J lost 1; bases outside the gene matches: 7. This CDR3 has 14 amino acids. As DNA, the CDR3 is TGTGCCAGCATCTTAGGGAGGGGTTCCTACGAGCAGTACTTC. Translated: CASILGRGSYEQYF.

The rearrangement uses TRBV27 and TRBJ1-2, with D possibly being TRBD1 (6 bases). The CDR3 is 16 residues long. V dropped 4 bases and J dropped 7 bases, with 22 bases sitting between them. Germline V lookup: CDR1 MNHEY, CDR2 SMNVEV (reference sequence). The CDR3 loop reads CASSSPGAGQLLGYTF. CDR3 sequence (DNA): TGTGCCAGCAGTTCCCCGGGGGCAGGCCAATTGCTTGGCTACACCTTC.

This clone appeared many times. V gene TRBV27 combines with J gene TRBJ1-6; a weak D match, TRBD1 (5 bases). The germline V gene has CDR1 MNHEY and CDR2 SMNVEV (reference sequence). The CDR3 has 16 amino acids. V was shortened by 5 bases and J by 7 bases, with 18 bases between the two germline ends. Here the CDR3 reads CASSRAGSVSNSPLHF. The CDR3 DNA sequence: TGTGCCAGCAGTCGGGCAGGGTCGGTCTCAAATTCACCCCTCCACTTT.

V gene TRBV10-2 combines with J gene TRBJ1-2; possibly TRBD1 for D (6 bases). The CDR3 extends over 14 amino acids. Looked up from germline, CDR1 is WSHSY and CDR2 is SAAADI. V was pared by 2 bases and J by 1 base, with 8 bases between. Written as DNA, the CDR3 is TGCGCCAGCAGTGAGGGGGGGCATAACTATGGCTACACCTTC. Translating gives CASSEGGHNYGYTF.

Of note for this clone: Other DNA sequences in this sample translate to the same CDR3. The V gene is TRBV4-2, the J gene TRBJ2-5, with TRBD2 identical over 16 bases. The length of the CDR3 is 18 residues. Germline-derived CDR1 and CDR2 are LGHNA and YNFKEQ. With V trimmed by 3 bases and J by 2 bases, 6 bases remained unmatched. The CDR3 region has the DNA TGTGCCAGCAGCCAGGGGACTAGCGGGAGGGGGGCACAAGAGACCCAGTACTTC. This sequence encodes CASSQGTSGRGAQETQYF.

The rearrangement uses TRBV27 and TRBJ2-3; a possible D gene is TRBD1 (6 bases). The CDR3 consists of 13 residues. The V and J ends lost 8 bases and 4 bases respectively, with 13 bases between them. The germline CDR1 and CDR2 sequences are MNHEY and SMNVEV (reference sequence). This CDR3 reads CASAFAGADTQYF. In DNA form, the CDR3 reads TGTGCCAGCGCCTTTGCAGGGGCAGATACGCAGTATTTT.